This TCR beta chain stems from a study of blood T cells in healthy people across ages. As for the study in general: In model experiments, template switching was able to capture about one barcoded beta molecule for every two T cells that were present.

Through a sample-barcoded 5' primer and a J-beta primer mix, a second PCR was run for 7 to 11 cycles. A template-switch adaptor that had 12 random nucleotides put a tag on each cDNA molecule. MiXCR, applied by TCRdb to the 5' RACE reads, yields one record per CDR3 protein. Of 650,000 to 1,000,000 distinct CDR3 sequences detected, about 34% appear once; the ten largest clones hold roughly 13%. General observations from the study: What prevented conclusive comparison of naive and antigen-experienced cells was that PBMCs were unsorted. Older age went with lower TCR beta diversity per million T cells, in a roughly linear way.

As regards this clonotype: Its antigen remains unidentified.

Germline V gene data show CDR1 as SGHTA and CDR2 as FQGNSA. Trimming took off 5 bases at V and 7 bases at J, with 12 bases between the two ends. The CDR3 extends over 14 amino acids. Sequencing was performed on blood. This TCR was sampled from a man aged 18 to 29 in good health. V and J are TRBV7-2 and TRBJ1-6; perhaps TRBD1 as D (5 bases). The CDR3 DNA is TGTGCCAGCAGCCCGCAGGGAAGAAATTCACCCCTCCACTTT. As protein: CASSPQGRNSPLHF.